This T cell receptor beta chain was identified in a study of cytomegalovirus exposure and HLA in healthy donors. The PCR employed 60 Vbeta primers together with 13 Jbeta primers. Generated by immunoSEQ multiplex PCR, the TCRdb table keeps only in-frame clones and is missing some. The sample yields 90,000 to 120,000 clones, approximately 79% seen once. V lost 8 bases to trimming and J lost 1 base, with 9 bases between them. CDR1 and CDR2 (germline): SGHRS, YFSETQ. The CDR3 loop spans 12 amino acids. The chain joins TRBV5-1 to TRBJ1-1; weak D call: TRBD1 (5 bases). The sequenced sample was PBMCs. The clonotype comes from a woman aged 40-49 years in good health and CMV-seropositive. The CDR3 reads CASQQENTEAFF. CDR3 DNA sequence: TGCGCCAGTCAACAGGAGAACACTGAAGCTTTCTTT. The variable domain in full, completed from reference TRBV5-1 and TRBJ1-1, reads KAGVTQTPRYLIKTRGQQVTLSCSPISGHRSVSWYQQTPGQGLQFLFEYFSETQRNKGNFPGRFSGRQFSNSRSEMNVSTLELGDSALYLCASQQENTEAFFGQGTRLTVV.